These 8 T cell receptor beta chains were sequenced from one sample in a study of vaccination effects on CD4 cells after COVID-19. No antigen has been identified for these receptors. Antigen-specific CD4+ T cells were first expanded with viral peptide pools by the ViraFEST assay and only then sequenced. Researchers isolated CD4+ T cells once less than twelve days of culture had elapsed. Infection dated between March and December 2020, before the Alpha, Beta and Delta variants reached the United States. TCRdb's table, derived via immunoSEQ multiplex PCR, lists solely in-frame clones and lacks some. The sample includes roughly 73,000 clones, 60% to 75% seen only once; the top ten take about 5%. Sequencing was performed on CD4+ T cells from PBMCs cultured with HIV peptides, taken before COVID-19 vaccination. Stated subset: HIV-1 Nef peptide pool negative control/reference culture. The receptors here all came from a human donor who had a prior SARS-CoV-2 infection.

V gene TRBV5-8 combines with J gene TRBJ1-2; 8 nucleotides align to TRBD1. Germline assignment: CDR1 SGHTS and CDR2 YDEGEE. After removal of 4 bases from V and 4 bases from J, the junction contained 6 bases not matched to a gene. This CDR3 region has 14 residues. The CDR3 reads CASSLGQGGYGYTF. DNA of the CDR3: TGTGCCAGCAGCCTCGGACAGGGAGGCTATGGCTACACCTTC.

The chain employs TRBV5-5 and TRBJ1-2; no reliable D call. V lost 0 bases, J lost 7 bases, and 13 bases lay in between. The CDR3 length is 14 residues. The germline V gene has CDR1 SGHKS and CDR2 YYEKEE (reference sequence). In nucleotides, the CDR3 is TGTGCCAGCAGCTTGGGGGTCGGCGTAGCTGGCTACACCTTC. As protein: CASSLGVGVAGYTF. Full variable domain (rest looked up from reference TRBV5-5 and TRBJ1-2): DAGVTQSPTHLIKTRGQQVTLRCSPISGHKSVSWYQQVLGQGPQFIFQYYEKEERGRGNFPDRFSARQFPNYSSELNVNALLLGDSALYLCASSLGVGVAGYTFGSGTRLTVV.

The CDR3 coding sequence is TGTGCCACCAGCACGCTAGCGGGGGGGACGCAGTATTTT. This codes for CATSTLAGGTQYF. The chain couples TRBV15 to TRBJ2-3, with 12 bases matching TRBD2. The germline V gene encodes CDR1 LNHNV and CDR2 YYDKDF (reference sequence). V lost 4 bases and J lost 9; bases outside the gene matches: 2. CDR3 length: 13 amino acids.

The V gene is TRBV19, the J gene TRBJ2-1; TRBD2 matches at 8 bases. This CDR3 contains 17 residues. Per germline, CDR1 LNHDA and CDR2 SQIVND (reference sequence). The ends lost 7 bases at V and 5 bases at J; junction bases unmatched: 16. The CDR3 DNA reads as TGTGCCAGTATAGGTTATGGGCGGCTAGCGGGTCACAATGAGCAGTTCTTC. Its protein product is CASIGYGRLAGHNEQFF.

This clone occurred once. The chain uses TRBV29-1 and TRBJ2-5; 8 bases are shared with TRBD1. The J segment lost 2 bases and the V segment lost 3 bases, leaving 5 bases of the junction unmatched. The CDR3 contains 14 residues. Germline-derived CDR1 and CDR2 are SQVTM and ANQGSEA. This CDR3 reads CSVEGQANQETQYF. The CDR3 DNA follows: TGCAGCGTTGAGGGACAGGCGAATCAAGAGACCCAGTACTTC.

This clone has more than one count but fewer than ten. This chain joins TRBV7-2 and TRBJ1-2; no definite D call. This CDR3 is built from 12 residues. The V gene's germline CDR1 is SGHTA and CDR2 FQGNSA. The V end was cut by 1 base, the J end by 8 bases, with 8 bases between. CDR3 loop: CASSLDDRGYTF. The CDR3 DNA follows: TGTGCCAGCAGCTTAGATGATCGCGGCTACACCTTC.

This chain's CDR3 is CASSQDRMTGEYF. CDR3 sequence (DNA): TGTGCCAGCAGCCAAGATCGGATGACCGGGGAGTACTTC. This chain uses TRBV3-1 (or the pseudogene TRBV3-2) with TRBJ2-4; TRBD2 might be the D (5 bases). V gave up 0 bases and J gave up 14 bases, with 14 bases separating them. The CDR3 has 13 amino acids. From germline, CDR1 is LGHDT and CDR2 YNNKEL (reference sequence).

The rearrangement links TRBV3-1 (or the pseudogene TRBV3-2) to TRBJ1-5; D might be TRBD1 (6 bases). CDR3 length: 16 amino acids. V lost 3 bases, J lost 2 bases, and 14 bases lay in between. Looked up from germline, CDR1 is LGHDT and CDR2 is YNNKEL (reference sequence). For the CDR3, the DNA is TGTGCCAGCAGCCATGGATACAGGGTGCGCAATCAGCCCCAGCATTTT. Translation gives CASSHGYRVRNQPQHF.